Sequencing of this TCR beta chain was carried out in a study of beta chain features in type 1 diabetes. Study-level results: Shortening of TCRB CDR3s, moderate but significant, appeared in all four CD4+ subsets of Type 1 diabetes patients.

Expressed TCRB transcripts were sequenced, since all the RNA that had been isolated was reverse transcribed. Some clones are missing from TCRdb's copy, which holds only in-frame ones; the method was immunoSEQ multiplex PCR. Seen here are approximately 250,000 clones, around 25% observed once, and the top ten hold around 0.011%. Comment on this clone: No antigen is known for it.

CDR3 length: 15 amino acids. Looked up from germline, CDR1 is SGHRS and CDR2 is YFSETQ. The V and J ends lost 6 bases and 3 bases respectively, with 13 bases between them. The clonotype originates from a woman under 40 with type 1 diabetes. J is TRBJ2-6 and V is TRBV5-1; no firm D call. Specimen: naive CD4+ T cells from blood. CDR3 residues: CASTNGVGGANVLTF. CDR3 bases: TGCGCCAGCACGAATGGAGTAGGTGGGGCCAACGTCCTGACTTTC.